This TCR beta chain was captured by sequencing in a study of cytomegalovirus exposure and HLA in healthy donors. Findings and caveats of the study: When analyzed later, a missense DCLRE1C variant was found to be linked to TCR beta V- and J-gene trimming.

Germline CDR1 reads MNHNS; CDR2 reads SASEGT. This CDR3 region has 14 residues. With 5 bases removed from V and 1 base from J, the gap between germline ends came to 10 bases. A remark on this clone: Its antigen is unknown.

The PCR employed 60 Vbeta primers together with 13 Jbeta primers. The method was immunoSEQ multiplex PCR; TCRdb's version includes in-frame clones alone and lacks a portion of them. Of about 120,000 clones in the sample, 60% to 80% are singletons; the top ten hold approximately 2%. This chain joins TRBV6-1 and TRBJ2-3; D gene ambiguous. Input material: PBMCs. The receptor comes from a human donor in good health. CDR3 loop: CASSLTRGTDTQYF. CDR3 DNA: TGTGCCAGCAGTTTGACCCGGGGCACAGATACGCAGTATTTT.